These 28 T cell receptor beta chains came from one sample sequenced in a study of shared clonotypes between healthy human individuals. Some clones are missing from TCRdb's copy, which holds only in-frame ones; the method was immunoSEQ multiplex PCR. The sample yields approximately 590,000 clones, roughly 95% seen once. Cells designated naive CD8 were CD45RO-negative and were positively selected for CCR7, with terminally differentiated effector memory CD45RA+ cells excluded. Sequencing was performed on naive CD8+ T cells sorted from blood. The receptors originated from a woman between 25 and 40 years old in good health.

The rearrangement links TRBV9 to TRBJ2-1, with D uncertain. CDR1 and CDR2 (germline): SGDLS, YYNGEE. The CDR3 length is 13 residues. Trimming stripped 3 bases from V and 4 bases from J, with 8 bases between. CDR3 sequence reads: CASSGREYNEQFF. In nucleotides, the CDR3 is TGTGCCAGCAGCGGGAGAGAATACAATGAGCAGTTCTTC.

The chain employs TRBV25-1 and TRBJ2-2; TRBD2 aligns across 9 bases. Looked up from germline, CDR1 is MGHDK and CDR2 is SYGVNS. V was pared by 4 bases and J by 12 bases, with 6 bases of the junction left unmatched. The CDR3 is 13 amino acids. The DNA of the CDR3 is TGTGCCAGCAGTGGGCTAGCGGGATTGAAGCTGTTTTTT. It yields the protein CASSGLAGLKLFF.

The chain links TRBV7-3 to TRBJ2-2; D uncertain. The germline gives CDR1 SGHTA, CDR2 FQGTGA. This CDR3 has 12 amino acids. V lost 1 base and J 8 bases, leaving 5 bases between the germline ends. CDR3 DNA: TGTGCCAGCAGCTTAATGACGGGGGAGCTGTTTTTT. Translation gives CASSLMTGELFF.

J is TRBJ2-1 and V is TRBV7-2, with TRBD2 identical over 10 bases. Germline loops: CDR1 SGHTA, CDR2 FQGNSA. CDR3 size: 18 residues. V dropped 5 bases and J dropped 9; count of bases not matched to a gene: 19. CDR3 bases: TGTGCCAGCAGCCTCCGACTAGCGGGTGGAGTAAGGACGGTTGAGCAGTTCTTC. This sequence encodes CASSLRLAGGVRTVEQFF. Complete variable domain (other parts from reference TRBV7-2 and TRBJ2-1): GAGVSQSPSNKVTEKGKDVELRCDPISGHTALYWYRQSLGQGLEFLIYFQGNSAPDKSGLPSDRFSAERTGGSVSTLTIQRTQQEDSAVYLCASSLRLAGGVRTVEQFFGPGTRLTVL.

The V gene is TRBV19, the J gene TRBJ1-5; D is unresolved. Germline CDR1 reads LNHDA; CDR2 reads SQIVND (reference sequence). Trimming pared 3 bases from V and 0 bases from J, leaving 15 bases between. The CDR3 totals 17 residues. CDR3 loop: CASSIYTRIYSNQPQHF. The CDR3 nucleotides are TGTGCCAGTAGTATCTACACTAGGATCTATAGCAATCAGCCCCAGCATTTT.

This sequence joins TRBV19 and TRBJ2-1; 10 bases align to TRBD2. Germline V gene data show CDR1 as LNHDA and CDR2 as SQIVND (reference sequence). V was clipped by 10 bases and J by 5 bases; unmatched bases: 11. The CDR3 totals 15 residues. Here the CDR3 DNA reads TGTGCCACCAGACTCCTAGCGGGGGACGACAATGAGCAGTTCTTC. Translating gives CATRLLAGDDNEQFF.

Comment on this clone: The same CDR3 arises from other DNA sequences in this sample as well. V usage is TRBV4-1 and J usage is TRBJ1-5; D gene ambiguous. CDR3 length: 15 residues. Trimming shortened V by 1 base and J by 0 bases, and 7 bases separated the two germline ends. Germline CDR1 and CDR2: MGHRA and YSYEKL. The CDR3 sequence is CASSQGQYSNQPQHF. In DNA form, the CDR3 reads TGCGCCAGCAGCCAAGGCCAGTATAGCAATCAGCCCCAGCATTTT.

The chain has TRBV7-9 and TRBJ1-1, with 8 positions matching TRBD1. Germline V gives CDR1 SEHNR, CDR2 FQNEAQ (reference sequence). The CDR3 totals 14 residues. Trimming at V came to 4 bases and at J to 1 base, leaving 2 bases not matched to a gene. CDR3 nucleotide sequence: TGTGCCAGCAGCTATGACAGGGGGAACACTGAAGCTTTCTTT. As protein: CASSYDRGNTEAFF. Looking up the rest from reference TRBV7-9 and TRBJ1-1 gives the full variable domain: DTGVSQNPRHKITKRGQNVTFRCDPISEHNRLYWYRQTLGQGPEFLTYFQNEAQLEKSRLLSDRFSAERPKGSFSTLEIQRTEQGDSAMYLCASSYDRGNTEAFFGQGTRLTVV.

The rearrangement uses TRBV5-4 and TRBJ1-2; unclear D gene. Germline CDR1 reads SGHNT; CDR2 reads YYREEE (reference sequence). Trimming pared 3 bases from V and 5 bases from J, leaving 8 bases between. The CDR3 contains 12 residues. The CDR3 DNA reads TGTGCCAGCAGCTCGTTTAGTTATGGCTACACCTTC. Amino acid sequence: CASSSFSYGYTF. Drawing the rest from reference TRBV5-4 and TRBJ1-2, the complete variable domain is ETGVTQSPTHLIKTRGQQVTLRCSSQSGHNTVSWYQQALGQGPQFIFQYYREEENGRGNFPPRFSGLQFPNYSSELNVNALELDDSALYLCASSSFSYGYTFGSGTRLTVV.

The chain recombines TRBV5-4 with TRBJ2-7, with TRBD1 matching over 9 bases. Germline V CDR1 and CDR2: SGHNT, YYREEE (reference sequence). This CDR3 has 15 amino acids. V was clipped by 2 bases and J by 1 base; unmatched bases: 4. Here the CDR3 reads CASSFGQGFSYEQYF. Here the CDR3 DNA reads TGTGCCAGCAGCTTCGGACAGGGGTTTTCCTACGAGCAGTACTTC.

This chain connects TRBV27 to TRBJ2-5, with TRBD1 identical over 7 bases. Germline CDR1 and CDR2: MNHEY and SMNVEV (reference sequence). The junction had 5 bases not matched to a gene; V was cut back by 2 bases and J by 5 bases. The CDR3 runs to 14 residues. The CDR3 loop is CASSLDREYETQYF. The CDR3 DNA follows: TGTGCCAGCAGTTTAGACAGGGAGTACGAGACCCAGTACTTC.

The rearrangement uses TRBV28 and TRBJ2-2; D is unresolved. The V gene's germline CDR1 is MDHEN and CDR2 SYDVKM. The CDR3 contains 13 residues. V lost 4 bases and J 6 bases, leaving 9 bases between the germline ends. The CDR3 coding sequence is TGTGCCAGCAGTTCCGTTGCTTCCGGGGAGCTGTTTTTT. Translated, it gives CASSSVASGELFF.

The chain employs TRBV4-1 and TRBJ2-7; either TRBD1 or TRBD2 may fit D (5 bases each). The CDR3 is 13 amino acids. V lost 4 bases, J lost 0 bases, and 7 bases lay in between. Germline V lookup: CDR1 MGHRA, CDR2 YSYEKL. The CDR3 DNA sequence: TGCGCCAGCAGCCCGAGGGGCTCCTACGAGCAGTACTTC. Protein sequence: CASSPRGSYEQYF.

V and J are TRBV2 and TRBJ1-3; D is unresolved. Germline lookup yields CDR1 SNHLY and CDR2 FYNNEI. The V end was cut by 6 bases, the J end by 0 bases, with 6 bases between. The CDR3 loop spans 13 amino acids. CDR3 protein: CASSSRSGNTIYF. The DNA of the CDR3 is TGTGCCAGCAGCAGCCGCTCTGGAAACACCATATATTTT.

This clone was seen just once. The CDR3 nucleotides read TGCGCCAGCAGCCAAGAACGGGGGTTAAGGGGTACGCAGTATTTT. As protein: CASSQERGLRGTQYF. The chain joins TRBV4-1 to TRBJ2-3; possibly TRBD2 for D (6 bases). Trimming shortened V by 0 bases and J by 8 bases, and 15 bases separated the two germline ends. Germline CDR1 MGHRA, CDR2 YSYEKL. The CDR3 is 15 amino acids.

The chain links TRBV27 to TRBJ2-5; D is uncertain. Gene TRBJ2-7 matches the end of the DNA better, so the J call may be wrong. CDR1 is MNHEY and CDR2 is SMNVEV in the germline V gene (reference sequence). The CDR3 extends over 15 amino acids. The CDR3 bases are TGTGCCAGCAGTTTAGGTGGGGTCGCATCATACGAGCAGTACTTC. Its protein is CASSLGGVASYEQYF.

CDR3 nucleotides: TGTGCCAGCAGCTCCGGGGTCTCTGGGGCCAACGTCCTGACTTTC. Protein sequence: CASSSGVSGANVLTF. The chain carries TRBV5-4 and TRBJ2-6; TRBD2 might be the D (5 bases). The V gene's germline CDR1 is SGHNT and CDR2 YYREEE (reference sequence). CDR3 length equals 15 residues. The V gene lost 3 bases and the J gene lost 0 bases, with 7 bases spanning the gap.

The chain carries TRBV2 and TRBJ2-2; D possibly corresponds to TRBD1 (7 bases). Trimming cost V 1 base and J 3 bases, with 12 bases left between them. CDR3 length: 16 amino acids. CDR1 SNHLY and CDR2 FYNNEI come from the germline V gene. The CDR3 DNA reads as TGTGCCAGCAGTGAAGAGGGCAGGGGGGACACCGGGGAGCTGTTTTTT. This encodes CASSEEGRGDTGELFF.

The chain couples TRBV5-4 to TRBJ2-2, with TRBD1 as a possible D gene (5 bases). The V gene lost 5 bases and the J gene lost 6 bases, with 8 bases spanning the gap. This CDR3 is built from 12 residues. Germline CDR1 is SGHNT and CDR2 is YYREEE (reference sequence). The CDR3 protein is CASSSGSGELFF. CDR3 nucleotides: TGTGCCAGCAGTTCAGGGTCCGGGGAGCTGTTTTTT.

The chain joins TRBV6-5 to TRBJ2-5; no firm D call. The CDR3 spans 11 residues. The germline V gene has CDR1 MNHEY and CDR2 SVGAGI. The V and J ends lost 4 bases and 4 bases respectively, with 4 bases between them. This CDR3 reads CASSLRETQYF. DNA for the CDR3: TGTGCCAGCAGTTTGAGAGAGACCCAGTACTTC.

The V gene is TRBV29-1, the J gene TRBJ1-2; D is uncertain. CDR3 length: 13 amino acids. Looked up from germline, CDR1 is SQVTM and CDR2 is ANQGSEA. V lost 0 bases and J 3 bases, leaving 8 bases between the germline ends. This CDR3 is CSVEEGWDYGYTF. CDR3 in DNA: TGCAGCGTTGAAGAGGGTTGGGACTATGGCTACACCTTC.

V and J are TRBV10-3 and TRBJ2-1, with D maybe TRBD2 (6 bases). Germline V gives CDR1 ENHRY, CDR2 SYGVKD. The CDR3 is 17 amino acids. The V end was cut by 4 bases, the J end by 9 bases, with 25 bases between. The CDR3 bases are TGTGCCATCAGTGTGGCTAGCGAGAGGGGTTTGTCCGTTGAGCAGTTCTTC. It specifies CAISVASERGLSVEQFF.

The rearrangement uses TRBV27 and TRBJ2-7; D is perhaps TRBD2 (6 bases). Germline loops: CDR1 MNHEY, CDR2 SMNVEV (reference sequence). The CDR3 is 14 residues long. V gave up 2 bases and J gave up 6 bases, with 14 bases separating them. CDR3 region: CASSLIAAGGEQYF. CDR3 nucleotides: TGTGCCAGCAGTTTAATAGCCGCCGGGGGCGAGCAGTACTTC.

The chain carries TRBV27 and TRBJ1-1; 10 bases map to TRBD1. The CDR3 covers 13 residues. CDR1 and CDR2 from the germline V gene are MNHEY and SMNVEV (reference sequence). With V trimmed by 5 bases and J by 7 bases, 4 bases remained unmatched. CDR3 bases: TGTGCCAGCAGTACCCGGGACAGGGGTGAAGCTTTCTTT. Translating gives CASSTRDRGEAFF.

This chain joins TRBV2 and TRBJ2-5; D may be TRBD1 (5 bases). The CDR3 is made up of 14 amino acids. Per germline, CDR1 SNHLY and CDR2 FYNNEI. Deletions cut 4 bases from V and 4 bases from J, with 13 bases between. In DNA, the CDR3 is TGTGCCAGCAGTGGCTTGGGGCTAACAGAGACCCAGTACTTC. Amino acids: CASSGLGLTETQYF.

This clone showed up just once. The gene calls are TRBV7-9 and TRBJ2-5; 8 bases align to TRBD2. This CDR3 region has 15 residues. Trimming took 2 bases from V and 4 from J; bases not matched to a gene: 6. Germline loops: CDR1 SEHNR, CDR2 FQNEAQ (reference sequence). The CDR3 is CASSLSGSAGETQYF. The CDR3 DNA is TGTGCCAGCAGCTTAAGCGGGAGTGCGGGAGAGACCCAGTACTTC.

This clone was seen a few times. The chain combines TRBV19 with TRBJ2-2; D is uncertain. Germline loops: CDR1 LNHDA, CDR2 SQIVND (reference sequence). With 10 bases removed from V and 5 bases from J, the gap between germline ends came to 8 bases. This CDR3 is built from 11 residues. CDR3 sequence: CATTITGELFF. As DNA, the CDR3 is TGTGCCACAACAATAACCGGGGAGCTGTTTTTT.

Remarks on this clone: The sample has other DNA sequences that encode this CDR3 too. V is TRBV5-1 and J is TRBJ2-1; TRBD2 matches 8 bases. The CDR3 is 13 amino acids. The J segment lost 7 bases and the V segment lost 3 bases, leaving 3 bases of the junction unmatched. Germline lookup yields CDR1 SGHRS and CDR2 YFSETQ. The CDR3 nucleotides read TGCGCCAGCAGCTCACAGCGGGGGAATGAGCAGTTCTTC. It encodes CASSSQRGNEQFF.